This entry concerns a single T cell receptor (beta chain). What it binds is not known. V lost 3 bases and J lost 0, with 2 bases in between. This CDR3 is 12 amino acids long. From germline, CDR1 is SGHTA and CDR2 FQGNSA. Repertoires were generated with immunoSEQ multiplex PCR, while TCRdb's copy carries only in-frame clones and drops some. The table lists about 47,000 clones, roughly 80% of them singletons. This sample stems from a study of CD4 T cells in relation to SARS-CoV-2 and coronaviruses. Source material: naive CD4+ T cells from PBMCs, cultured in vitro. Subset: naive CD4+ T cells isolated by negative enrichment. This chain uses TRBV7-2 with TRBJ1-1; D remains ambiguous. The sequence was obtained from an adult with COVID-19. The CDR3 sequence: CASSFMNTEAFF. The CDR3 DNA follows: TGTGCCAGCAGCTTTATGAACACTGAAGCTTTCTTT.